This T cell receptor (beta chain) was sequenced during a study of blood T cell repertoires in COVID-19. Study-wide context: Collection of acute and convalescent COVID-19 samples took place in the United States, Italy and Spain. PBMCs, B-cell-depleted T cells, or T cells provided the cDNA or gDNA that made up the material.

Germline CDR1 SGHNT, CDR2 YENEEA. V was shortened by 1 base and J by 7 bases, with 5 bases between the two germline ends. The CDR3 covers 13 residues. Per the original data handling: Quantification of nucleated cells was approximated via reference gene primer amplification. The protocol was immunoSEQ multiplex PCR, while the TCRdb copy is restricted to in-frame clones and leaves out a portion. D and trimming come from the DNA, and the V and J calls and clone size come from that table. The sample records around 380,000 clones, roughly four fifths being singletons. Input material: peripheral blood. The chain links TRBV11-3 to TRBJ1-6, with D unclear. This TCR was recovered from a human donor with acute or convalescent COVID-19. The donor label of this sample is uncertain. The CDR3 is CASSLGRNSPLHF. The CDR3, as DNA: TGTGCCAGCAGCTTAGGTCGGAATTCACCCCTCCACTTT. Combining the CDR3 with reference TRBV11-3 and TRBJ1-6 gives the whole variable domain EAGVVQSPRYKIIEKKQPVAFWCNPISGHNTLYWYLQNLGQGPELLIRYENEEAVDDSQLPKDRFSAERLKGVDSTLKIQPAELGDSAVYLCASSLGRNSPLHFGNGTRLTVT.